This T cell receptor beta chain comes out of a study of T cell repertoires in cytomegalovirus infection. Study overall: Indications came from public TCR beta signatures; they pointed to CMV infection and to a matching HLA type. Study-level findings and limits: Dominating the ex vivo response were HLA-C-restricted CMV-specific TCR beta clonotypes.

This CDR3 has 15 amino acids. Germline-derived CDR1 and CDR2 are SGHDN and FVKESK. Deletions cut 1 base from V and 6 bases from J, with 15 bases between. As for this clonotype: The antigen is undetermined.

A single record per CDR3 protein comes from TCRdb applying MiXCR to the reads. The sample has 700,000 to 900,000 distinct CDR3 sequences, almost 30% seen once. The chain is built from TRBV14 and TRBJ1-2, with D unresolved. This clonotype was obtained from a human donor in good health (CMV status not recorded). Some clones in this sample may be carry-over from other donors' samples. The sample in question was cultured CD8+ T cells from PBMCs, obtained from culture after CMV antigen stimulation. The CDR3 reads CASSQGYSPTDGYTF. The DNA of the CDR3 is TGTGCCAGCAGCCAAGGGTACAGCCCAACGGATGGCTACACCTTC.